This section outlines one TCR beta chain sequence together with its context. Its target is unknown. The primer mix had 60 Vbeta and 13 Jbeta primers. Assay used: immunoSEQ multiplex PCR; TCRdb lists only in-frame clones, some missing. The top ten clones hold approximately 2.6% of a sample with more than 80,000 clones, 75% of them seen once. These data belong to a study of cytomegalovirus exposure and HLA in healthy donors. Study-level findings and limits: Altogether, some 170 TCR beta chains were recorded as cytomegalovirus-associated.

The CDR3 totals 13 residues. The germline V gene encodes CDR1 MNHEY and CDR2 SMNVEV (reference sequence). The J segment lost 6 bases and the V segment lost 5 bases, leaving 4 bases of the junction unmatched. Sequencing used PBMCs. The TCR originated in a male donor in good health and CMV-seropositive. The chain is built from TRBV27 and TRBJ2-7; 10 nucleotides match TRBD2. The DNA of the CDR3 is TGTGCCAGCAGTCCCCTAGCGGGGGCCGAGCAGTACTTC. Translated: CASSPLAGAEQYF.